The sequence of this TCR beta chain was determined in a study of T-cell memory formation after mild COVID-19. TCRdb recomputed calls from the 5' RACE reads with MiXCR, one row per CDR3 protein. The sample carries around 210,000 distinct CDR3 sequences, approximately 10% recorded once. CDR3 length: 12 residues. V lost 5 bases to trimming and J lost 0 bases, with 4 bases between them. In germline, CDR1 is LNHDA, CDR2 SQIVND (reference sequence). This clonotype has just one count. The source is a man aged 18 to 35 who had mild COVID-19 (a few samples of this study predate the infection). Cell type and time point are not known. This rearrangement joins TRBV19 to TRBJ2-5, with D unclear. Sequences were obtained from PBMCs or a T cell subset sorted from them (not recorded which). The CDR3 DNA reads TGTGCCAGTAGTTGGGACCAAGAGACCCAGTACTTC. Translated, it gives CASSWDQETQYF.